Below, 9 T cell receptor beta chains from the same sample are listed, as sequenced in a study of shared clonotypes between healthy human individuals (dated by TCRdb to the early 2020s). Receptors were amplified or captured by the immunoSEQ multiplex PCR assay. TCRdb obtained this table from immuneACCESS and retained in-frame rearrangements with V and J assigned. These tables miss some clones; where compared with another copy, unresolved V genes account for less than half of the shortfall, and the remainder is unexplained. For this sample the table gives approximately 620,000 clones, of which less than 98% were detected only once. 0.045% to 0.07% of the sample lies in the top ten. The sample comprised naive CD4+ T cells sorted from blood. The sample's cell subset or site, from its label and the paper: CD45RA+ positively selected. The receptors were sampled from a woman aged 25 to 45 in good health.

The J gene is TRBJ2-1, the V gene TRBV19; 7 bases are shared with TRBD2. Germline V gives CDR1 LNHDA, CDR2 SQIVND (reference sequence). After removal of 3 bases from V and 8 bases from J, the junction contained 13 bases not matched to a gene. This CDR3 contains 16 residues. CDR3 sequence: CASSISWAGDRYEQFF. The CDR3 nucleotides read TGTGCCAGTAGTATTTCTTGGGCGGGAGATAGGTATGAGCAGTTCTTC.

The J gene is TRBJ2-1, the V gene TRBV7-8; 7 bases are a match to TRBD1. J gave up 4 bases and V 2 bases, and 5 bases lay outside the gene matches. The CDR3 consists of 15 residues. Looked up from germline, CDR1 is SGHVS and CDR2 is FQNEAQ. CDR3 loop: CASSLKRGRYNEQFF. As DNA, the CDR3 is TGTGCCAGCAGCTTAAAAAGGGGGCGGTACAATGAGCAGTTCTTC.

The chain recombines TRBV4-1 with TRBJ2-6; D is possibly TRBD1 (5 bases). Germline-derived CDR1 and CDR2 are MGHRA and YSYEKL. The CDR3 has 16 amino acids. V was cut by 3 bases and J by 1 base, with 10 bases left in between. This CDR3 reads CASSQLAGSGANVLTF. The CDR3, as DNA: TGCGCCAGCAGCCAGCTCGCAGGGTCTGGGGCCAACGTCCTGACTTTC.

This chain's CDR3 is CASSTASTDTQYF. In DNA form, the CDR3 reads TGTGCCAGCAGTACGGCGAGCACAGATACGCAGTATTTT. This chain connects TRBV2 to TRBJ2-3, with no clear D. The V and J ends lost 5 bases and 0 bases respectively, with 6 bases between them. Germline V gene data show CDR1 as SNHLY and CDR2 as FYNNEI. The CDR3 totals 13 residues.

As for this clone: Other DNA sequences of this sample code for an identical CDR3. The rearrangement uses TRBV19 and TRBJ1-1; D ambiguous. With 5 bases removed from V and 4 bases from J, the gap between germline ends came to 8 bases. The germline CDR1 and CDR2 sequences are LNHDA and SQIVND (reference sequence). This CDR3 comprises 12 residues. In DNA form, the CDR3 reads TGTGCCAGTAGTCGACAAGGCACTGAAGCTTTCTTT. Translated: CASSRQGTEAFF.

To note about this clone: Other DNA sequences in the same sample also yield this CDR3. In DNA, the CDR3 is TGCGCCAGCAGCCAAGATAGAGCAAACACCGGGGAGCTGTTTTTT. As protein: CASSQDRANTGELFF. The chain recombines TRBV4-1 with TRBJ2-2; D ambiguous. The CDR3 is 15 residues long. Deletions cut 0 bases from V and 2 bases from J, with 7 bases between. CDR1 MGHRA and CDR2 YSYEKL come from the germline V gene.

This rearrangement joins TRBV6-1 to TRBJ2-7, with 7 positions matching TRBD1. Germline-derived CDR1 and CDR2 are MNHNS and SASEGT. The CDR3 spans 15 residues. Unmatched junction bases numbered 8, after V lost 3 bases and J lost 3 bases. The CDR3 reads CASSDPGQVYYEQYF. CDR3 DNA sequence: TGTGCCAGCAGTGACCCAGGACAGGTTTACTACGAGCAGTACTTC.

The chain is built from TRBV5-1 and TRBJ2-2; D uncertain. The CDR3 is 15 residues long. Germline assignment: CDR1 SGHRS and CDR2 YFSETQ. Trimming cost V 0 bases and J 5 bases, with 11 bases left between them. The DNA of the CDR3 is TGCGCCAGCAGCTTGGGGTCCTCGGAGACCGGGGAGCTGTTTTTT. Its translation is CASSLGSSETGELFF. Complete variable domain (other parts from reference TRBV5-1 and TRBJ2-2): KAGVTQTPRYLIKTRGQQVTLSCSPISGHRSVSWYQQTPGQGLQFLFEYFSETQRNKGNFPGRFSGRQFSNSRSEMNVSTLELGDSALYLCASSLGSSETGELFFGEGSRLTVL.

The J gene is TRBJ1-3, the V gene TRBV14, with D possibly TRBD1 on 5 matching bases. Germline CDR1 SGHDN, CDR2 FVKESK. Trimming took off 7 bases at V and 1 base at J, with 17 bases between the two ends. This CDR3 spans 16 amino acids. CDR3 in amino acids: CASTTGSGTSGNTIYF. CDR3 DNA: TGTGCCAGCACTACTGGATCAGGGACTTCTGGAAACACCATATATTTT.